This passage covers 27 T cell receptor beta chains from one sample sequenced in a study of PD-L1 blockade in urothelial cancer. Sequencing used immunoSEQ multiplex PCR; TCRdb keeps in-frame clones, though not all of them. The table includes fewer than 55,000 clones, roughly four fifths detected once. The source was PBMCs, collected around atezolizumab (anti-PD-L1) treatment. Source of these receptors: a man between 65 and 85 years old with urothelial cancer.

V gene TRBV28 combines with J gene TRBJ1-3; D is ambiguous. V lost 6 bases and J 0 bases, leaving 15 bases between the germline ends. The CDR3 is made up of 16 amino acids. CDR1 is MDHEN and CDR2 is SYDVKM in the germline V gene. The CDR3 spells CASSPATGSSGNTIYF. The DNA for the CDR3 is TGTGCCAGCAGCCCCGCCACGGGGAGCTCTGGAAACACCATATATTTT.

V usage is TRBV9 and J usage is TRBJ1-5; 7 bases align to TRBD1. V lost 4 bases, J lost 7 bases, and 11 bases stayed unmatched. The CDR3 length is 15 residues. The germline CDR1 and CDR2 sequences are SGDLS and YYNGEE. In nucleotides, the CDR3 is TGTGCCAGCAGCCGGACAGGAGGCGAGGGGCAGCCCCAGCATTTT. Translation gives CASSRTGGEGQPQHF.

The rearrangement uses TRBV5-1 and TRBJ1-2; D gene uncertain. V lost 4 bases and J lost 6, with 19 bases in between. The CDR3 is 15 amino acids. CDR1 is SGHRS and CDR2 is YFSETQ in the germline V gene. The CDR3 here is CASSAASYSGNGYTF. CDR3 nucleotides: TGCGCCAGCAGCGCGGCCTCGTACTCCGGAAATGGCTACACCTTC. The entire variable domain, with the rest obtained from reference TRBV5-1 and TRBJ1-2, is as follows: KAGVTQTPRYLIKTRGQQVTLSCSPISGHRSVSWYQQTPGQGLQFLFEYFSETQRNKGNFPGRFSGRQFSNSRSEMNVSTLELGDSALYLCASSAASYSGNGYTFGSGTRLTVV.

The chain has TRBV7-9 and TRBJ2-1, with D uncertain. Germline assignment: CDR1 SEHNR and CDR2 FQNEAQ (reference sequence). V was cut by 5 bases and J by 0 bases, with 8 bases left in between. The CDR3 spans 14 residues. CDR3 sequence reads: CASSQRSSYNEQFF. Here the CDR3 DNA reads TGTGCCAGCAGCCAGAGGAGCTCCTACAATGAGCAGTTCTTC.

V is TRBV6-5 and J is TRBJ1-2; 9 nucleotides align to TRBD1. V lost 0 bases and J lost 2; bases outside the gene matches: 1. The CDR3 is 15 residues long. Germline values: CDR1 MNHEY, CDR2 SVGAGI. CDR3 nucleotides: TGTGCCAGCAGTTACTCAGGGACAGGGAACTATGGCTACACCTTC. Translated: CASSYSGTGNYGYTF.

The sample holds one count of this clone. The chain joins TRBV13 to TRBJ2-2; D possibly corresponds to TRBD1 (5 bases). CDR3 length equals 14 residues. V lost 0 bases and J 3 bases, leaving 5 bases between the germline ends. In germline, CDR1 is PRHDT, CDR2 FYEKMQ (reference sequence). CDR3 in amino acids: CASSLGRDTGELFF. CDR3 DNA sequence: TGTGCCAGCAGCTTAGGCAGGGACACCGGGGAGCTGTTTTTT.

This clone was detected only once. The chain employs TRBV2 and TRBJ2-7; 7 bases are a match to TRBD1. The CDR3 spans 12 residues. Per germline, CDR1 SNHLY and CDR2 FYNNEI. V dropped 6 bases and J dropped 4; count of bases not matched to a gene: 3. Here the CDR3 DNA reads TGTGCCAGCAGCCGGACAGGATACGAGCAGTACTTC. Translating gives CASSRTGYEQYF.

The J gene is TRBJ1-2, the V gene TRBV7-9; D not certain. The CDR3 has 13 residues. Germline V gene lookup returns CDR1 SEHNR and CDR2 FQNEAQ (reference sequence). Trimming stripped 4 bases from V and 7 bases from J, with 13 bases between. CDR3 bases: TGTGCCAGCAGCTCCTTAGGCTGGGCTGGCTACACCTTC. This gives the protein CASSSLGWAGYTF.

The CDR3 here is CASSLGEAYEQYF. The CDR3 bases are TGCGCCAGCAGCTTGGGGGAGGCCTACGAGCAGTACTTC. The chain carries TRBV5-1 and TRBJ2-7, with D possibly being TRBD2 (6 bases). This CDR3 is built from 13 residues. Germline V gene sequence: CDR1 SGHRS, CDR2 YFSETQ. With 0 bases removed from V and 2 bases from J, the gap between germline ends came to 6 bases.

The chain uses TRBV29-1 and TRBJ2-1; 13 nucleotides match TRBD2. The CDR3 has 14 amino acids. Germline values: CDR1 SQVTM, CDR2 ANQGSEA. The ends lost 5 bases at V and 4 bases at J; junction bases unmatched: 2. In DNA, the CDR3 is TGCAGCGTTTGGACTAGCGGGGGATACAATGAGCAGTTCTTC. This sequence encodes CSVWTSGGYNEQFF.

This sequence joins TRBV4-2 and TRBJ2-7; 10 bases line up with TRBD1. The CDR3 consists of 15 residues. Germline-derived CDR1 and CDR2 are LGHNA and YNFKEQ. Trimming removed 3 bases from V and 3 bases from J; junction bases left unmatched: 5. The CDR3 is CASSHPGQGNYEQYF. Written as DNA, the CDR3 is TGTGCCAGCAGCCATCCGGGACAGGGGAACTACGAGCAGTACTTC.

This clone appeared a few times. The chain combines TRBV5-1 with TRBJ2-2; 8 nucleotides match TRBD1. This CDR3 spans 16 amino acids. Germline V lookup: CDR1 SGHRS, CDR2 YFSETQ. V lost 2 bases, J lost 5 bases, and 8 bases stayed unmatched. The CDR3 coding sequence is TGCGCCAGCAGCTTTTACCTAACAGGGGGAACCGGGGAGCTGTTTTTT. Its translation: CASSFYLTGGTGELFF.

The sample holds a few counts of this clone. The chain recombines TRBV7-2 with TRBJ2-2; D is uncertain. The germline V and J ends were trimmed by 6 bases and 5 bases, with 10 bases remaining between them. The germline V gene has CDR1 SGHTA and CDR2 FQGNSA. CDR3 length: 13 residues. The CDR3 nucleotides read TGTGCCAGCAGTCCATCGAGTACCGGGGAGCTGTTTTTT. Residues: CASSPSSTGELFF.

The genes are TRBV7-2 and TRBJ2-5; 8 bases line up with TRBD1. Losses at the gene ends were 5 bases for V and 1 base for J; bases not matched to a gene: 3. CDR1 is SGHTA, CDR2 FQGNSA, per germline. CDR3 length equals 14 residues. CDR3 region: CASSKTGGQETQYF. CDR3 DNA sequence: TGTGCCAGCAGCAAAACAGGGGGCCAAGAGACCCAGTACTTC.

This clone was recorded a few times. V gene TRBV9 combines with J gene TRBJ2-7; D gene ambiguous. The V end lost 0 bases, the J end lost 2 bases, and 9 bases lay between the germline ends. Germline values: CDR1 SGDLS, CDR2 YYNGEE. The CDR3 loop spans 14 amino acids. DNA of the CDR3: TGTGCCAGCAGCGTAGTTCCAGATCCCTACGAGCAGTACTTC. Translation gives CASSVVPDPYEQYF.

This clone has a handful of counts. The CDR3 DNA sequence: TGTGCCAGCTCCCGGACAGGGAAGAATGAGCAGTTCTTC. It specifies CASSRTGKNEQFF. The V and J genes are TRBV27 and TRBJ2-1, with TRBD1 identical over 8 bases. This CDR3 is 13 amino acids long. Germline CDR1 MNHEY, CDR2 SMNVEV (reference sequence). Germline trimming cut 8 bases from V and 7 bases from J; bases unmatched to any gene: 7.

The chain links TRBV28 to TRBJ1-4; 11 bases fit TRBD1. Trimming cost V 6 bases and J 8 bases; bases outside gene matches: 5. Germline V lookup: CDR1 MDHEN, CDR2 SYDVKM. The CDR3 runs to 14 residues. The CDR3 loop reads CASRSGQGVEKLFF. The CDR3 region has the DNA TGTGCCAGCAGGTCGGGACAGGGGGTGGAAAAACTGTTTTTT.

The V and J genes are TRBV20-1 and TRBJ1-2, with D hard to call. CDR3 length: 10 amino acids. Trimming left V 6 bases short and J 4 bases short, with 6 bases between. Germline lookup yields CDR1 DFQATT and CDR2 SNEGSKA (reference sequence). The CDR3: CSAFFYGYTF. In DNA form, the CDR3 reads TGCAGTGCCTTCTTCTATGGCTACACCTTC.

The chain couples TRBV19 to TRBJ1-1; D perhaps matches TRBD1 (5 bases). Germline V lookup: CDR1 LNHDA, CDR2 SQIVND (reference sequence). The CDR3 is made up of 13 amino acids. Trimming stripped 5 bases from V and 1 base from J, with 8 bases between. CDR3 bases: TGTGCCAGTAGTCCAGGACAGAACACTGAAGCTTTCTTT. Encoded protein: CASSPGQNTEAFF.

CDR3 DNA: TGTGCCAGCAGCTTAAGCCCCAATCAGCCCCAGCATTTT. It encodes CASSLSPNQPQHF. The chain has TRBV5-5 and TRBJ1-5; D remains ambiguous. V dropped 2 bases and J dropped 3 bases, with 6 bases sitting between them. This CDR3 region has 13 residues. Germline V gives CDR1 SGHKS, CDR2 YYEKEE (reference sequence).

This sequence joins TRBV5-4 and TRBJ1-1; 9 bases agree with TRBD1. This CDR3 spans 16 amino acids. CDR1 SGHNT and CDR2 YYREEE come from the germline V gene (reference sequence). Trimming cost V 5 bases and J 0 bases; bases outside gene matches: 8. CDR3 nucleotide sequence: TGTGCCAGCAGTGGGGGGGGACAGGGTCTGAACACTGAAGCTTTCTTT. Translated: CASSGGGQGLNTEAFF. The full variable domain, with the rest looked up from reference TRBV5-4 and TRBJ1-1, is ETGVTQSPTHLIKTRGQQVTLRCSSQSGHNTVSWYQQALGQGPQFIFQYYREEENGRGNFPPRFSGLQFPNYSSELNVNALELDDSALYLCASSGGGQGLNTEAFFGQGTRLTVV.

In this sample, this clone turned up once. The V call is TRBV29-1, the J call TRBJ1-2, with 7 nucleotides matching TRBD1. The CDR3 is made up of 13 amino acids. Losses at the gene ends were 2 bases for V and 7 bases for J; bases not matched to a gene: 7. The germline CDR1 and CDR2 sequences are SQVTM and ANQGSEA. This CDR3 reads CSVEPYRGGGYTF. The CDR3 DNA reads TGCAGCGTTGAACCCTACAGGGGTGGTGGCTACACCTTC.

The chain uses TRBV2 and TRBJ2-7, with D hard to call. The CDR3 consists of 12 residues. Germline-derived CDR1 and CDR2 are SNHLY and FYNNEI. Trimming left V 6 bases short and J 4 bases short, with 10 bases between. CDR3 nucleotides: TGTGCCAGCAGAAAAGACAAGTACGAGCAGTACTTC. It codes for CASRKDKYEQYF. Based on the CDR3 plus reference TRBV2 and TRBJ2-7, the full variable domain is EPEVTQTPSHQVTQMGQEVILRCVPISNHLYFYWYRQILGQKVEFLVSFYNNEISEKSEIFDDQFSVERPDGSNFTLKIRSTKLEDSAMYFCASRKDKYEQYFGPGTRLTVT.

This clone was picked up one time. This chain joins TRBV29-1 and TRBJ2-1, with D perhaps TRBD2 (5 bases). This CDR3 comprises 12 residues. Germline-derived CDR1 and CDR2 are SQVTM and ANQGSEA. The ends were cut back, 3 bases at V and 4 bases at J, with 7 bases in the middle. The CDR3 coding sequence is TGCAGCGTTGACGGGGTTTACAATGAGCAGTTCTTC. Translating gives CSVDGVYNEQFF.

This rearrangement joins TRBV11-3 to TRBJ2-2; no definite D call. The CDR3 length is 15 residues. V was shortened by 4 bases and J by 1 base, with 10 bases between the two germline ends. Germline V gives CDR1 SGHNT, CDR2 YENEEA. The CDR3 loop is CASSSGRGNTGELFF. CDR3 DNA sequence: TGTGCCAGCAGCTCCGGTAGAGGGAACACCGGGGAGCTGTTTTTT.

In DNA form, the CDR3 reads TGTGCCATCAGTGAAGACAGGAAGGGTTCACCCCTCCACTTT. It yields the protein CAISEDRKGSPLHF. The chain joins TRBV10-3 to TRBJ1-6; weak D call: TRBD1 (6 bases). Trimming removed 3 bases from V and 9 bases from J, with 12 bases in between. There are 14 residues in the CDR3. Germline CDR1 and CDR2: ENHRY and SYGVKD.

This sequence joins TRBV7-9 and TRBJ2-1; 9 bases map to TRBD2. Germline V gives CDR1 SEHNR, CDR2 FQNEAQ (reference sequence). With 5 bases clipped from V and 0 bases from J, the junction kept 8 bases outside the gene matches. The CDR3 is 17 residues long. The CDR3 loop is CASSHMSGRSSYNEQFF. CDR3 coding DNA: TGTGCCAGCAGCCACATGAGCGGGAGGAGCTCCTACAATGAGCAGTTCTTC.